This T cell receptor beta chain stems from a study of cytotoxic CD8 clonotypes in ibrutinib-treated CLL (dated by TCRdb to about 2021). Broadly, across the study: The cohort had over ten relapsed/refractory and approximately 14 treatment-naive patients; roughly 18 were IGHV unmutated. Responses were partial in around 24 patients and complete in 2; after median around 72 months follow-up, about 14 stayed in remission and around 12 progressed. Samples at response were collected after a median of 12 months of treatment, with a range of about 6 to 36 months. Samples averaged 255,043 productive templates and tens of thousands of productive rearrangements. Of the approximately 87 people in the trial, 26 had longitudinal samples available. Cryopreserved peripheral blood mononuclear cells were collected before treatment, at response, and at either disease progression or sustained remission. Every sample from remission and from progressive disease was obtained while the patients were still on ibrutinib.

For TCR beta library preparation, roughly 2.2 micrograms of genomic DNA were isolated from cryopreserved PBMCs. High-throughput TCR beta sequencing was performed on longitudinal blood samples from CLL patients receiving ibrutinib monotherapy. The patients took part in an open-label, single-center phase 2 trial of ibrutinib monotherapy. Overall study outcomes, separate from this receptor: Public clonotypes were rare and either contracted or stayed stable during treatment, and the rise in clonality at ibrutinib response reflected the expansion of private clonotypes. Baseline clonality exceeded that of age-matched healthy donors and correlated strongly with circulating CD8+ T-cell counts. Sampling times were not matched between sustained-remission and progressing patients, and lymph node repertoires were not studied. An increase in clonality was observed at ibrutinib response, with clonality remaining stable during sustained remission and falling back toward baseline at progression.

From the cysteine through the phenylalanine, the CDR3 covers 13 amino acids. Only CDR3 DNA is held: 39 bases, read in frame from base 1. The germline V gene encodes CDR1 SGHDN and CDR2 FVKESK. Trimming at the junction amounts to 3 bases on V and 8 bases on J, and the germline ends lie 13 bases apart. As for this clone: Its target antigen remains unknown. No base qualities exist here, and no much larger clone lies one base off it.

The goal of deep resolution MiSeq sequencing was a depth between 1 in 1 million and 1 in 200,000 T cells, and coverage averaged 10x per clonotype. TCR beta libraries were generated with the immunoSEQ hsTCRB Kit. The paper's data handling went like this. Data were analyzed with ImmunoSEQ Data Assistant and ImmunoSEQ Analyzer, with V, D and J genes assigned per IMGT definitions. Clonality, with values ranging from 0 to 1, was calculated as one minus the normalized Shannon entropy of productive rearrangement frequencies. Public clonotype analysis was restricted to overrepresented clonotypes comprising at least 0.05% of each patient's repertoire. About twelve repertoires from age-matched healthy donors, obtained from immuneACCESS, served as clonality controls. Entries here come from immuneACCESS through TCRdb and include only in-frame sequences with V and J called. Some clones fail to appear in such tables; in the studies checked, an unresolved V gene covers under half of the shortfall, and the cause of the remainder is unknown. V, J and clone size reflect that table, while D and trimming were determined from the DNA. The sample contains roughly 30,000 clones, about 70% of them found a single time. The ten biggest clones cover 51% of the sample.

The sequences come from PBMCs, collected after 36 months of ibrutinib treatment. This clonotype was sampled from a human donor with chronic lymphocytic leukemia. The sequence joins TRBV14 to TRBJ1-2, with an unclear D gene assignment. The nucleotide sequence is TGTGCCAGCAGCCAGCGCGACCTCGGGGGCTACACCTTC. It translates to CASSQRDLGGYTF. When the CDR3 is completed using the reference TRBV14 and TRBJ1-2 genes on either side, the full variable domain is EAGVTQFPSHSVIEKGQTVTLRCDPISGHDNLYWYRRVMGKEIKFLLHFVKESKQDESGMPNNRFLAERTGGTYSTLKVQPAELEDSGVYFCASSQRDLGGYTFGSGTRLTVV.